Here is one TCR beta chain with its context. TCRdb re-called the RT-PCR reads through MiXCR, storing one row per CDR3 protein. Found here are more than 550,000 distinct CDR3 sequences, 12% to 15% of them singletons; the top ten hold roughly 3.9%. V lost 2 bases, J lost 3 bases, and 4 bases stayed unmatched. The CDR3 sequence is 15 residues long. Germline loops: CDR1 MNHEY, CDR2 SVGEGT. The TCR was taken from a female donor in good health, serving as a healthy control. This rearrangement joins TRBV6-2 or TRBV6-3 to TRBJ2-7; 10 bases are shared with TRBD1. The sequencing sample was made of memory CD4+ T cells from blood. In DNA, the CDR3 is TGTGCCAGCAGTTACCCCGGGACAGGGGACTACGAGCAGTACTTC. This encodes CASSYPGTGDYEQYF.